Following are 14 T cell receptor beta chains from one sample sequenced in a study of blood T cell repertoires in COVID-19 (TCRdb year 2020). Library prep was done by the immunoSEQ multiplex PCR assay. TCRdb holds this immuneACCESS table with in-frame rearrangements only. Some clones are missing; in checked studies, unresolved V genes explain under half, and the rest has no known cause. This sample comprises fewer than 250,000 clones, about 88% of them detected only once. Approximately 1.8% of the sample goes to the ten largest clones. Input material: peripheral blood. The receptors stem from a man between 70 and 80 years old with acute or convalescent COVID-19.

The J gene is TRBJ2-5, the V gene TRBV11-2; 10 bases are shared with TRBD2. V was clipped by 0 bases and J by 5 bases; unmatched bases: 6. This CDR3 is 16 amino acids long. Per germline, CDR1 SGHAT and CDR2 FQNNGV. CDR3 bases: TGTGCCAGCAGCTTAGATTTGGGTAGCGGGAGGGAGACCCAGTACTTC. Its translation: CASSLDLGSGRETQYF.

The rearrangement joins TRBV4-1 to TRBJ2-1; a possible D gene is TRBD2 (5 bases). Deletions cut 1 base from V and 0 bases from J, with 10 bases between. CDR3 size: 16 residues. Looked up from germline, CDR1 is MGHRA and CDR2 is YSYEKL. CDR3 nucleotide sequence: TGCGCCAGCAGCCAAGGACATGGAGGCTCCTACAATGAGCAGTTCTTC. This sequence encodes CASSQGHGGSYNEQFF.

This rearrangement joins TRBV7-9 to TRBJ2-3, with 10 bases identical to TRBD2. J lost 1 base, V lost 1 base, and 2 bases had no gene match. Germline V gene data show CDR1 as SEHNR and CDR2 as FQNEAQ (reference sequence). The CDR3 runs to 16 residues. The CDR3 DNA follows: TGTGCCAGCAGCTTAGAAACTAGCGGGGGCACAGATACGCAGTATTTT. Its protein is CASSLETSGGTDTQYF.

Concerning this clone: The same CDR3 can be traced to other DNA sequences in this sample. The J gene is TRBJ1-1, the V gene TRBV14; D unclear. Trimming stripped 0 bases from V and 0 bases from J, with 2 bases between. In germline, CDR1 is SGHDN, CDR2 FVKESK. This CDR3 contains 13 residues. The CDR3 nucleotides are TGTGCCAGCAGCCAAGACATGAACACTGAAGCTTTCTTT. Translated: CASSQDMNTEAFF.

The chain recombines TRBV28 with TRBJ1-3, with TRBD1 identical over 7 bases. The CDR3 has 14 amino acids. Germline V lookup: CDR1 MDHEN, CDR2 SYDVKM. With V trimmed by 6 bases and J by 0 bases, 2 bases remained unmatched. The CDR3 spells CASSWDSSGNTIYF. Here the CDR3 DNA reads TGTGCCAGCAGCTGGGACAGCTCTGGAAACACCATATATTTT.

Concerning this clone: The identical CDR3 is also encoded by other nucleotide sequences in the sample. V gene TRBV5-1 combines with J gene TRBJ2-2; 9 bases are a match to TRBD1. CDR1 and CDR2 (germline): SGHRS, YFSETQ. J gave up 1 base and V 4 bases, and 2 bases lay outside the gene matches. The CDR3 runs to 15 residues. In DNA form, the CDR3 reads TGCGCCAGCAGCCCGGACAGGGGGAACACCGGGGAGCTGTTTTTT. Amino acid sequence: CASSPDRGNTGELFF.

This clone was picked up one time. This chain connects TRBV2 to TRBJ2-6; 8 bases line up with TRBD1. The germline gives CDR1 SNHLY, CDR2 FYNNEI. CDR3 length: 16 residues. Trimming cost V 4 bases and J 2 bases; bases outside gene matches: 4. The CDR3 coding sequence is TGTGCCAGCAGTGGACAGGGGAGGACTGGGGCCAACGTCCTGACTTTC. It is translated as CASSGQGRTGANVLTF.

The chain uses TRBV7-9 and TRBJ2-1; D perhaps matches TRBD1 (6 bases). Per germline, CDR1 SEHNR and CDR2 FQNEAQ (reference sequence). The CDR3 is 15 amino acids. Trimming removed 2 bases from V and 4 bases from J, with 12 bases in between. The CDR3 bases are TGTGCCAGCAGCTTACTGACAGGCTGGTACAATGAGCAGTTCTTC. Protein: CASSLLTGWYNEQFF.

The chain is built from TRBV18 and TRBJ2-1, with 11 bases fitting TRBD2. The V gene end was trimmed by 3 bases and the J gene end by 13 bases; junction bases not matched to a gene: 8. The CDR3 spans 14 residues. CDR1 KGHSH and CDR2 LQKENI come from the germline V gene. The CDR3 coding sequence is TGTGCCAGCTCACCCCAGGGACTAGCGGTAGTCCAGTTCTTC. Translation gives CASSPQGLAVVQFF.

The rearrangement uses TRBV7-2 and TRBJ2-2, with TRBD2 identical over 9 bases. V shed 5 bases, J shed 8 bases, and the junction held 9 bases outside the gene matches. This CDR3 is 15 amino acids long. Germline CDR1 is SGHTA and CDR2 is FQGNSA. This CDR3 reads CASSLSGSISGELFF. The CDR3 DNA follows: TGTGCCAGCAGCCTTAGCGGGAGTATCTCGGGGGAGCTGTTTTTT.

The chain links TRBV9 to TRBJ1-1; the match to TRBD1 covers 8 bases. Trimming took 4 bases from V and 1 from J; bases not matched to a gene: 6. In germline, CDR1 is SGDLS, CDR2 YYNGEE. The CDR3 is 15 amino acids. The CDR3 sequence: CASSPHGQGNTEAFF. The CDR3 DNA reads TGTGCCAGCAGCCCCCATGGACAGGGGAACACTGAAGCTTTCTTT. Full variable domain (remainder filled in from reference TRBV9 and TRBJ1-1): DSGVTQTPKHLITATGQRVTLRCSPRSGDLSVYWYQQSLDQGLQFLIQYYNGEERAKGNILERFSAQQFPDLHSELNLSSLELGDSALYFCASSPHGQGNTEAFFGQGTRLTVV.

At least ten counts were recorded for this clone. This rearrangement joins TRBV27 to TRBJ2-1; D remains ambiguous. Per the germline V gene, CDR1 is MNHEY and CDR2 is SMNVEV (reference sequence). The CDR3 is 15 amino acids. Trimming shortened V by 1 base and J by 8 bases, and 15 bases separated the two germline ends. DNA for the CDR3: TGTGCCAGCAGTTTATTTCACCCTAGTTCCGATGAGCAGTTCTTC. It codes for CASSLFHPSSDEQFF.

The rearrangement uses TRBV2 and TRBJ1-6; no clear D gene. Germline V gives CDR1 SNHLY, CDR2 FYNNEI. V was clipped by 4 bases and J by 7 bases, with 11 bases between them. The CDR3 runs to 14 residues. CDR3 sequence reads: CASSGRRSNSPLHF. Here the CDR3 DNA reads TGTGCCAGCAGTGGGCGGAGATCGAATTCACCCCTCCACTTT.

The V call is TRBV7-9, the J call TRBJ2-5; maybe TRBD1 (5 bases). Trimming took 3 bases from V and 7 from J, leaving 18 bases between them. The CDR3 has 15 amino acids. Germline values: CDR1 SEHNR, CDR2 FQNEAQ (reference sequence). CDR3 DNA: TGTGCCAGCAGCTTCGCCTCCCAGGGATTGGGGACCCAGTACTTC. Translated: CASSFASQGLGTQYF. Filled out from reference TRBV7-9 and TRBJ2-5, the complete variable domain reads DTGVSQNPRHKITKRGQNVTFRCDPISEHNRLYWYRQTLGQGPEFLTYFQNEAQLEKSRLLSDRFSAERPKGSFSTLEIQRTEQGDSAMYLCASSFASQGLGTQYFGPGTRLLVL.